This entry features one T cell receptor (beta chain) sequence. Methods used by the authors: Reference gene primer amplification yielded estimated nucleated cell counts. Profiled with immunoSEQ multiplex PCR; TCRdb holds only in-frame clones, not every one. The DNA gave D and trimming, while V, J and clone size come from that table. The data hold over 150,000 clones, with about 86% observed a single time. This sample was included in a study of blood T cell repertoires in COVID-19. The overall study: COVID-19 samples collected from the United States, Italy and Spain covered acute and convalescent phases. In each case, the material was cDNA or gDNA derived from T cells, B-cell-depleted T cells, or PBMCs.

V lost 3 bases to trimming and J lost 5 bases; unmatched junction nucleotides: 4. The CDR3 contains 15 residues. Germline V gene sequence: CDR1 SGHRS, CDR2 YFSETQ. Sample: peripheral blood. This sequence originates from a middle-aged man with active or convalescent COVID-19. The chain recombines TRBV5-1 with TRBJ2-2, with 10 bases aligning to TRBD1. CDR3 residues: CASSSTGGATGELFF. In nucleotides, the CDR3 is TGCGCCAGCAGCTCGACAGGGGGCGCAACCGGGGAGCTGTTTTTT.